The clone carrying this TCR beta chain was seen more than once but under ten times. Germline lookup yields CDR1 MNHEY and CDR2 SMNVEV (reference sequence). Between the trimmed V and J ends, which lost 1 base and 8 bases, there was a span of 11 bases. CDR3 length: 13 residues. The data were produced by immunoSEQ multiplex PCR, yet TCRdb's version contains in-frame clones alone and is incomplete. Of 850,000 to 1,200,000 clones in the sample, about 75% were seen once. The data derive from a study of shared clonotypes between healthy human individuals. The sequencing sample was made of memory CD4+ T cells sorted from blood. Subset described: CD45RA-negative fraction. The chain couples TRBV27 to TRBJ1-2; D perhaps matches TRBD1 (6 bases). The clonotype comes from a man between 18 and 35 years old in good health. The CDR3 DNA is TGTGCCAGCAGTTTATTGGTCGGGGGCGGCTACACCTTC. Translating it yields CASSLLVGGGYTF.